This T cell receptor (beta chain) comes out of a study of shared clonotypes between healthy human individuals. Study outcomes and limitations: Genetic and exposure-history diversity was limited by the few donors. Memory subsets generally showed smaller estimated richness than naive subsets did.

This clone was observed a single time. Its target is unknown. The method was immunoSEQ multiplex PCR; TCRdb's version includes in-frame clones alone and lacks a portion of them. In the table there are 2 million to 2.5 million clones, around 95% of which are singletons. Caucasian adults residing in Nashville, Tennessee made up all the donors. Deletions cut 4 bases from V and 5 bases from J, with 21 bases between. From germline, CDR1 is SGHNT and CDR2 YYREEE (reference sequence). The CDR3 runs 16 residues. The sequenced material came from naive CD4+ T cells sorted from blood. Subset indicated: CD45RA+ positively selected. V and J are TRBV5-4 and TRBJ1-1; weak D call: TRBD1 (6 bases). This TCR derives from a man between 18 and 35 years old in good health. CDR3 bases: TGTGCCAGCAGCAACCCGTCGGGGGGCTCTATTACTGAAGCTTTCTTT. Translating it yields CASSNPSGGSITEAFF.